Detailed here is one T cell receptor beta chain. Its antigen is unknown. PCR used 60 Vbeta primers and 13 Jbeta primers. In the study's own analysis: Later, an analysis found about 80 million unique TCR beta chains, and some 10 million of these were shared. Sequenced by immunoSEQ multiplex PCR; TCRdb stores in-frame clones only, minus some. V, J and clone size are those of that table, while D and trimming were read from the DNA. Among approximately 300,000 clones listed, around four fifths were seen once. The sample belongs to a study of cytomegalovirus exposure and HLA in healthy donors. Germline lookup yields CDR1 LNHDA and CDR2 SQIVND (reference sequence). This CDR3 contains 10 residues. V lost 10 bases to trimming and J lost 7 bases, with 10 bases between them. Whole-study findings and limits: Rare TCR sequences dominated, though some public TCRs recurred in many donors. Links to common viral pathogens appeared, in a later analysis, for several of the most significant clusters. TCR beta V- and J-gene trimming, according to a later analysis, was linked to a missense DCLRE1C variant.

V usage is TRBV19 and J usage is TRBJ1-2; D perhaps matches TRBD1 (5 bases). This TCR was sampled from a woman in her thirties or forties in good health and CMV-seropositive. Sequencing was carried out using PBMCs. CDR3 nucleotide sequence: TGTGCCACCGGAGGGGTTGGCTACACCTTC. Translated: CATGGVGYTF.